This T cell receptor beta chain stems from a study of shared clonotypes between healthy human individuals. Study-wide points: Clonotype sharing across donors was expected to vary with sequencing depth.

Per the germline V gene, CDR1 is SQVTM and CDR2 is ANQGSEA. CDR3 size: 15 residues. J gave up 0 bases and V 6 bases, and 11 bases lay outside the gene matches. Only in-frame clones appear in the TCRdb table, and some are missing; sequencing was by immunoSEQ multiplex PCR. Of 2,500,000 or so clones listed, 90% to 95% were seen once; the top ten hold roughly 0.36%. This clone was detected once. Its antigen is unknown. The sequenced sample was naive CD4+ T cells from PBMCs. The subset here: CD45RA+ positively selected. The chain has TRBV29-1 and TRBJ2-7, with 7 bases matching TRBD1. The TCR sequence derives from a man aged 18-30 years in good health. Some clones in this sample may be carry-over from other donors' samples. This CDR3 is CSVVGQVRSSYEQYF. CDR3 DNA: TGCAGCGTAGTCGGACAGGTCAGGAGCTCCTACGAGCAGTACTTC.